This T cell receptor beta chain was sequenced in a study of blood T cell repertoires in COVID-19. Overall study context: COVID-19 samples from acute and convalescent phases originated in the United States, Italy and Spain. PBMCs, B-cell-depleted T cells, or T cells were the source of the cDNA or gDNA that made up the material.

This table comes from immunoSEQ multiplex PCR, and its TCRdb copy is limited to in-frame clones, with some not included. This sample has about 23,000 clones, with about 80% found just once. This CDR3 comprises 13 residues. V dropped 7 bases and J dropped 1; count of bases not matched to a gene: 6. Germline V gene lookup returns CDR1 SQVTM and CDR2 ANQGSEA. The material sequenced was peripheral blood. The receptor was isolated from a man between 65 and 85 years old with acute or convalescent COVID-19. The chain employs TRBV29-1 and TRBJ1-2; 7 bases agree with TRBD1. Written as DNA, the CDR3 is TGCAGCGCTTACAGGGGAATTAACTATGGCTACACCTTC. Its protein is CSAYRGINYGYTF. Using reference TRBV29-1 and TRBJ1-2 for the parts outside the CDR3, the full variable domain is SAVISQKPSRDICQRGTSLTIQCQVDSQVTMMFWYRQQPGQSLTLIATANQGSEATYESGFVIDKFPISRPNLTFSTLTVSNMSPEDSSIYLCSAYRGINYGYTFGSGTRLTVV.